These 14 T cell receptor beta chains originate from one sample sequenced in a study of blood T cell repertoires in COVID-19. Clones were sequenced by immunoSEQ multiplex PCR, and TCRdb holds only the in-frame ones, with some missing. The data show about 59,000 clones, with around 86% seen just once and around 30% held by the top ten. The sequencing sample was made of peripheral blood. Source of these receptors: a woman older than 75 with active or convalescent COVID-19.

The CDR3 nucleotides read TGCGCCAGCAGCGGGGGACATAGCACAGATACGCAGTATTTT. This gives the protein CASSGGHSTDTQYF. The V gene is TRBV4-3, the J gene TRBJ2-3, with D possibly TRBD1 on 6 matching bases. This CDR3 region has 14 residues. Germline V gives CDR1 LGHNA, CDR2 YSLEER. Deletions cut 5 bases from V and 0 bases from J, with 9 bases between.

V usage is TRBV11-3 and J usage is TRBJ2-7, with 7 bases that match TRBD1. The length of the CDR3 is 14 residues. The germline V gene encodes CDR1 SGHNT and CDR2 YENEEA. V shed 5 bases and J 2 bases; nucleotides not matched to a gene: 6. The CDR3 DNA sequence: TGTGCCAGCAGCATTTCGACAGGGCCCTACGAGCAGTACTTC. It yields the protein CASSISTGPYEQYF.

This chain joins TRBV4-1 and TRBJ1-6, with D perhaps TRBD1 (6 bases). Trimming took 0 bases from V and 8 from J, leaving 11 bases between them. The germline gives CDR1 MGHRA, CDR2 YSYEKL. The CDR3 is 15 amino acids. CDR3 sequence reads: CASSQDSRGYSPLHF. The CDR3 coding sequence is TGCGCCAGCAGCCAAGATTCCAGGGGTTATTCACCCCTCCACTTT.

This chain joins TRBV3-1 (or the pseudogene TRBV3-2) and TRBJ2-7, with TRBD1 matching over 7 bases. V lost 5 bases, J lost 2 bases, and 9 bases stayed unmatched. Germline CDR1 is LGHDT and CDR2 is YNNKEL (reference sequence). This CDR3 is built from 15 residues. DNA for the CDR3: TGTGCCAGCAGCGCGACAGGGAAGGTTGCCTACGAGCAGTACTTC. Translated: CASSATGKVAYEQYF.

J is TRBJ2-7 and V is TRBV10-3, with 10 nucleotides matching TRBD1. This CDR3 is 15 amino acids long. CDR1 and CDR2 from the germline V gene are ENHRY and SYGVKD. The V and J ends lost 3 bases and 2 bases, in that order; junction bases with no gene match: 4. This CDR3 is CAISDPGTGAYEQYF. CDR3 DNA: TGTGCCATCAGTGACCCCGGGACAGGGGCCTACGAGCAGTACTTC.

CDR3 coding DNA: TGCGCCAGCAGCTTGGATGTAGCGGGGGGACAAGAGACCCAGTACTTC. As protein: CASSLDVAGGQETQYF. V and J are TRBV5-1 and TRBJ2-5; TRBD2 agrees at 10 bases. In germline, CDR1 is SGHRS, CDR2 YFSETQ. This CDR3 comprises 16 residues. The ends lost 0 bases at V and 2 bases at J; junction bases unmatched: 4.

This chain joins TRBV7-2 and TRBJ1-1, with a possible D match to TRBD1 (5 bases). The CDR3 length is 14 residues. Trimming left V 3 bases short and J 4 bases short, with 12 bases between. Per germline, CDR1 SGHTA and CDR2 FQGNSA. Here the CDR3 reads CASSFQGDGTEAFF. Here the CDR3 DNA reads TGTGCCAGCAGCTTTCAGGGCGATGGCACTGAAGCTTTCTTT.

The chain has TRBV6-1 and TRBJ2-5; tentative D call: TRBD1 (6 bases). Deletions cut 6 bases from V and 5 bases from J, with 13 bases between. Germline values: CDR1 MNHNS, CDR2 SASEGT. The CDR3 is 13 residues long. CDR3: CASSAARGETQYF. The CDR3 DNA reads as TGTGCCAGCAGCGCAGCGAGGGGGGAGACCCAGTACTTC.

The chain is built from TRBV5-1 and TRBJ2-3; D gene unclear. In germline, CDR1 is SGHRS, CDR2 YFSETQ. The CDR3 is made up of 12 amino acids. Trimming left V 4 bases short and J 2 bases short, with 5 bases between. Here the CDR3 reads CASSPNTDTQYF. CDR3 nucleotide sequence: TGCGCCAGCAGCCCCAACACAGATACGCAGTATTTT.

The rearrangement joins TRBV6-5 to TRBJ2-7; TRBD1 agrees at 8 bases. The junction had 7 bases not matched to a gene; V was cut back by 2 bases and J by 4 bases. Germline V gives CDR1 MNHEY, CDR2 SVGAGI. This CDR3 is 15 amino acids long. CDR3 DNA sequence: TGTGCCAGCAGTTACGACGGGACAGGTGCTTACGAGCAGTACTTC. Amino acids: CASSYDGTGAYEQYF.

This clone was observed a few times. The V gene is TRBV7-2, the J gene TRBJ1-1; possible D gene TRBD1, 5 bases. V was trimmed by 5 bases and J by 1 base, leaving 14 bases between them. Per germline, CDR1 SGHTA and CDR2 FQGNSA. The CDR3 loop spans 15 amino acids. The DNA for the CDR3 is TGTGCCAGCAGCACGATCAACACAGGGAACACTGAAGCTTTCTTT. As protein: CASSTINTGNTEAFF.

The chain couples TRBV29-1 to TRBJ1-2; 9 bases line up with TRBD1. The J segment lost 4 bases and the V segment lost 4 bases, leaving 7 bases of the junction unmatched. The CDR3 loop spans 14 amino acids. Germline V gene sequence: CDR1 SQVTM, CDR2 ANQGSEA. CDR3 region: CSVGGQGASYGYTF. The CDR3 region has the DNA TGCAGCGTTGGGGGACAGGGCGCCAGCTATGGCTACACCTTC.

This chain joins TRBV1 and TRBJ2-1; TRBD1, the table's D call, was not compared with the DNA. TRBV1 is annotated as a pseudogene. The CDR3 is 16 amino acids. The CDR3 protein is CTSSQGQGTAYNEQFF. The CDR3 nucleotides read TGCACCAGCAGCCAAGGACAGGGGACGGCCTACAATGAGCAGTTCTTC.

The rearrangement uses TRBV29-1 and TRBJ1-4, with TRBD1 matching over 7 bases. The CDR3 runs 14 residues. Trimming removed 5 bases from V and 2 bases from J; junction bases left unmatched: 5. Germline CDR1 SQVTM, CDR2 ANQGSEA. CDR3 in DNA: TGCAGCGTTAAACAGGGGAATACTAATGAAAAACTGTTTTTT. As protein: CSVKQGNTNEKLFF.